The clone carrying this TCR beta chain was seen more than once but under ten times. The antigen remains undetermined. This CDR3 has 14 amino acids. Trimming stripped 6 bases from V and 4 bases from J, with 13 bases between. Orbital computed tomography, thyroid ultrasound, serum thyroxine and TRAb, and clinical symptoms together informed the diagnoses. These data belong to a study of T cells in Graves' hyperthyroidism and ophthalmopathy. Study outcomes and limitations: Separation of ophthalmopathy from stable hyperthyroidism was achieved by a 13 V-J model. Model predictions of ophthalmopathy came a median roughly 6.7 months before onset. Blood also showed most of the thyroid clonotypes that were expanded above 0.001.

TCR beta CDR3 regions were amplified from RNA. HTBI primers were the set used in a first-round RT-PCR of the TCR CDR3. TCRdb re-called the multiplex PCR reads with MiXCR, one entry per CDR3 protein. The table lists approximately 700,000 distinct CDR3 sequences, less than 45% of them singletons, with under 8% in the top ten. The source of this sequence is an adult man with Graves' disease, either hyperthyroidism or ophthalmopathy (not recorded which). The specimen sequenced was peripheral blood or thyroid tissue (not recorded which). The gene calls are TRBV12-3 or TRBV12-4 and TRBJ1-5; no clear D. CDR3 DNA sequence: TGTGCCAGCAGCTTTGCCGGATGGAATCAGCCCCAGCATTTT. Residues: CASSFAGWNQPQHF.